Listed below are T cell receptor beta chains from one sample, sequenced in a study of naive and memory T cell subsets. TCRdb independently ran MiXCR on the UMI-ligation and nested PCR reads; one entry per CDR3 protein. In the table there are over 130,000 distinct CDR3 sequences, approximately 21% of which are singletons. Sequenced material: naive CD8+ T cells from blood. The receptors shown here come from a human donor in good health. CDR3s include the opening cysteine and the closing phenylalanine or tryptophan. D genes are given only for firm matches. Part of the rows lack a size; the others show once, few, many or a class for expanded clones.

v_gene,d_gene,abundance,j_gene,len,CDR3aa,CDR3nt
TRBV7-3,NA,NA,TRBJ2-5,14,CASSSGSWGETQYF,TGTGCCAGCAGCTCAGGGTCTTGGGGAGAGACCCAGTACTTC
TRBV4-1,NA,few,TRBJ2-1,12,CASSQITGSQLF,TGCGCCAGCAGCCAGATCACAGGGTCCCAACTCTTC
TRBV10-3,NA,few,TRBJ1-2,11,CAIRDAYGYTF,TGTGCCATCAGGGACGCCTATGGCTACACCTTC
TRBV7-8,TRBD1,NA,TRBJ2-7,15,CASSARTGALHEQYF,TGTGCCAGCAGCGCCCGGACAGGTGCTCTCCACGAGCAGTACTTC
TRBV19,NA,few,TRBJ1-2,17,CASFISSESPAADGYTF,TGTGCCAGTTTCATTTCGTCGGAGTCCCCAGCTGCCGATGGCTACACCTTC
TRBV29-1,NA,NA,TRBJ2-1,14,CSAITKFSYNEQFF,TGCAGCGCCATAACCAAATTCTCCTACAATGAGCAGTTCTTC
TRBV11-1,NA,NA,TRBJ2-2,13,CASSLAGSGELFF,TGTGCCAGCAGCTTAGCAGGGTCCGGGGAGCTGTTTTTT
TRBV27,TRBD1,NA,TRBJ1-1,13,CASSHRGVTEAFF,TGTGCCAGCAGCCACAGGGGCGTCACTGAAGCTTTCTTT
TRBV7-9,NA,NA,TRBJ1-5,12,CASSQDGRLQHF,TGTGCCAGCAGCCAGGATGGACGCCTACAGCATTTT
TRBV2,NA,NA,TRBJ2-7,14,CASENGASSYEQYF,TGTGCCAGCGAAAATGGGGCAAGCTCCTACGAGCAGTACTTC
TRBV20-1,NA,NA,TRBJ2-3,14,CSARVMAGGDTQYF,TGCAGTGCTAGAGTAATGGCCGGAGGAGATACGCAGTATTTT